These 28 T cell receptor beta chains came from one sample sequenced in a study of control samples from healthy donors and cancer patients. Assay used: immunoSEQ multiplex PCR; TCRdb lists only in-frame clones, some missing. The sample contains under 150,000 clones, about 90% of which appear only once. The sequencing input was PBMCs. Receptor source: a middle-aged man with head and neck cancer.

The chain couples TRBV18 to TRBJ1-1; TRBD1 is a possible D gene (6 bases). The germline V gene encodes CDR1 KGHSH and CDR2 LQKENI. The CDR3 sequence is 16 residues long. Deletions cut 2 bases from V and 5 bases from J, with 18 bases between. The CDR3 region is CASSPELVQGMTEAFF. In nucleotides, the CDR3 is TGTGCCAGCTCACCAGAGCTAGTTCAGGGGATGACTGAAGCTTTCTTT. The whole variable domain, remainder taken from reference TRBV18 and TRBJ1-1, is NAGVMQNPRHLVRRRGQEARLRCSPMKGHSHVYWYRQLPEEGLKFMVYLQKENIIDESGMPKERFSAEFPKEGPSILRIQQVVRGDSAAYFCASSPELVQGMTEAFFGQGTRLTVV.

The CDR3 region is CASSQGLTGEAFF. The CDR3 DNA follows: TGTGCCAGCAGCCAGGGTCTGACCGGGGAAGCTTTCTTT. V and J are TRBV14 and TRBJ1-1; no clear D. CDR3 length: 13 residues. The germline V gene has CDR1 SGHDN and CDR2 FVKESK. V lost 3 bases and J lost 8, with 13 bases in between.

The rearrangement uses TRBV27 and TRBJ1-1, with D maybe TRBD1 (5 bases). Germline V gene data show CDR1 as MNHEY and CDR2 as SMNVEV (reference sequence). This CDR3 spans 15 amino acids. The germline V and J ends were trimmed by 0 bases and 0 bases, with 8 bases remaining between them. The CDR3, as DNA: TGTGCCAGCAGTTTATCGACGACAGTGAACACTGAAGCTTTCTTT. This codes for CASSLSTTVNTEAFF.

As for this clone: Its ends do not fully match the called genes, so a read error is possible. The chain couples TRBV11-2 to TRBJ2-7; D unresolved. This CDR3 comprises 12 residues. Germline values: CDR1 SGHAT, CDR2 FQNNGV. CDR3 region: CASSSLRAPVNF. CDR3 nucleotides: TGTGCCAGCAGCTCCCTAAGGGCCCCCGTCAACTTC.

The rearrangement uses TRBV2 and TRBJ2-5; D unresolved. Germline loops: CDR1 SNHLY, CDR2 FYNNEI. The V gene lost 3 bases and the J gene lost 6 bases, with 17 bases spanning the gap. CDR3 size: 15 residues. The CDR3 loop is CASSDWQDLRQTQYF. DNA of the CDR3: TGTGCCAGCAGTGATTGGCAGGATTTGCGCCAGACCCAGTACTTC.

The chain uses TRBV30 and TRBJ1-2; D is unclear. V was trimmed by 8 bases and J by 1 base, leaving 14 bases between them. Germline-derived CDR1 and CDR2 are GTSNPN and SVGIG (reference sequence). The CDR3 length is 13 residues. CDR3 loop: CAKREVNNYGYTF. DNA of the CDR3: TGTGCCAAGAGGGAAGTTAATAACTATGGCTACACCTTC. Combining the CDR3 with reference TRBV30 and TRBJ1-2 gives the whole variable domain SQTIHQWPATLVQPVGSPLSLECTVEGTSNPNLYWYRQAAGRGLQLLFYSVGIGQISSEVPQNLSASRPQDRQFILSSKKLLLSDSGFYLCAKREVNNYGYTFGSGTRLTVV.

The V and J genes are TRBV5-6 and TRBJ1-1; possibly TRBD1 for D (5 bases). In germline, CDR1 is SGHDT, CDR2 YYEEEE. The CDR3 is 14 amino acids. Trimming removed 0 bases from V and 10 bases from J, with 16 bases in between. DNA of the CDR3: TGTGCCAGCAGCTTGGTGGGGGTCAGGGTCGGAGCTTTCTTT. This sequence encodes CASSLVGVRVGAFF.

V usage is TRBV21-1 and J usage is TRBJ2-1; the D call in the table, TRBD1, was not verified against the DNA. TRBV21-1 is classified as a pseudogene. The length of the CDR3 is 17 residues. CDR3 loop: CASSTRTGKISYNEQFF. Here the CDR3 DNA reads TGTGCCAGCAGCACCCGGACAGGGAAGATTTCCTACAATGAGCAGTTCTTC.

The J gene is TRBJ2-1, the V gene TRBV29-1, with D uncertain. The V gene's germline CDR1 is SQVTM and CDR2 ANQGSEA. The V gene lost 4 bases and the J gene lost 7 bases, with 14 bases spanning the gap. The CDR3 runs to 13 residues. CDR3: CSVAPAANNEQFF. The CDR3 coding sequence is TGCAGCGTTGCCCCGGCGGCGAATAATGAGCAGTTCTTC.

This chain uses TRBV6-5 with TRBJ2-7, with D perhaps TRBD1 (7 bases). The CDR3 length is 15 residues. Germline V CDR1 and CDR2: MNHEY, SVGAGI. The ends were cut back, 6 bases at V and 3 bases at J, with 18 bases in the middle. CDR3 sequence: CASRRGTADHYEQYF. The CDR3 DNA follows: TGTGCCAGCAGACGGGGGACAGCCGATCACTACGAGCAGTACTTC.

The chain has TRBV2 and TRBJ2-2, with D perhaps TRBD1 (6 bases). This CDR3 has 14 amino acids. V lost 5 bases, J lost 5 bases, and 12 bases lay in between. CDR1 is SNHLY and CDR2 is FYNNEI in the germline V gene. The CDR3 loop reads CASSWTAGTGELFF. CDR3 nucleotides: TGTGCCAGCAGTTGGACAGCCGGGACCGGGGAGCTGTTTTTT.

J is TRBJ2-7 and V is TRBV6-2 or TRBV6-3; D not resolved. The germline gives CDR1 MNHEY, CDR2 SVGEGT. This CDR3 has 12 amino acids. Trimming removed 0 bases from V and 3 bases from J, with 3 bases in between. The chain's CDR3 is CASSYSVYEQYF. In nucleotides, the CDR3 is TGTGCCAGCAGTTACTCCGTCTACGAGCAGTACTTC.

A few counts support this clone. The same CDR3 also results from other DNA sequences found in this sample. V and J are TRBV10-2 and TRBJ2-1, with D hard to call. This CDR3 is built from 12 residues. The V end lost 1 base, the J end lost 5 bases, and 3 bases lay between the germline ends. Germline V gene lookup returns CDR1 WSHSY and CDR2 SAAADI. CDR3 coding DNA: TGCGCCAGCAGTGAGTTCAACAATGAGCAGTTCTTC. Its protein product is CASSEFNNEQFF.

This clone was detected a few times. The sample holds other DNA sequences that translate to the same CDR3. CDR3 amino acids: CASSLTSGRNNEQFF. CDR3 sequence (DNA): TGTGCCAGCAGCCTCACTAGCGGGAGGAACAATGAGCAGTTCTTC. The V and J genes are TRBV7-2 and TRBJ2-1; 12 nucleotides agree with TRBD2. Germline V gives CDR1 SGHTA, CDR2 FQGNSA. V shed 5 bases, J shed 5 bases, and the junction held 4 bases outside the gene matches. This CDR3 has 15 residues.

The chain recombines TRBV30 with TRBJ2-7; the D is unclear. This CDR3 is built from 13 residues. Germline CDR1 is GTSNPN and CDR2 is SVGIG (reference sequence). V gave up 4 bases and J gave up 5 bases, with 15 bases separating them. For the CDR3, the DNA is TGTGCCTGGACGTCGGGTGTAGCAGACGAGCAGTACTTC. Translation: CAWTSGVADEQYF.

The J gene is TRBJ1-1, the V gene TRBV6-2 or TRBV6-3; D is possibly TRBD1 (6 bases). CDR3 size: 14 residues. Germline V gene sequence: CDR1 MNHEY, CDR2 SVGEGT. V lost 2 bases, J lost 1 base, and 8 bases lay in between. CDR3 DNA: TGTGCCAGCAGTTACAGGGGGTCGAACACTGAAGCTTTCTTT. As protein: CASSYRGSNTEAFF.

This chain links TRBV3-1 (or the pseudogene TRBV3-2) with TRBJ2-1, with 7 bases aligning to TRBD2. Germline V gives CDR1 LGHDT, CDR2 YNNKEL (reference sequence). The trim removed 1 base at V and 6 bases at J, leaving 12 bases unmatched. This CDR3 has 17 amino acids. The CDR3 region has the DNA TGTGCCAGCAGCCAAGCTACGGCGGGAGTCTTGTTCAATGAGCAGTTCTTC. Protein sequence: CASSQATAGVLFNEQFF.

This clone was found once. The gene calls are TRBV6-5 and TRBJ2-5; D is tentatively TRBD1 or TRBD2 (5 bases each). V lost 8 bases to trimming and J lost 1 base, with 14 bases between them. Per germline, CDR1 MNHEY and CDR2 SVGAGI. CDR3 size: 14 residues. CDR3: CASALGTFQETQYF. CDR3 sequence (DNA): TGTGCCAGCGCTCTGGGGACCTTCCAAGAGACCCAGTACTTC.

CDR3 DNA: TGCGCCAGCAGCTTGCGGTCTCCTGCGGGACAGAACACCGGGGAGCTGTTTTTT. Amino acids: CASSLRSPAGQNTGELFF. This chain links TRBV5-1 with TRBJ2-2, with D perhaps given as TRBD1 or TRBD2 (6 bases each). The CDR3 has 18 amino acids. The V end was cut by 1 base, the J end by 1 base, with 17 bases between. Germline V CDR1 and CDR2: SGHRS, YFSETQ.

This clone was observed a single time. V is TRBV11-2 and J is TRBJ1-1, with unresolved D. The CDR3 loop spans 15 amino acids. V shed 5 bases and J shed 1 base, with 14 bases lying between them. Germline CDR1 and CDR2: SGHAT and FQNNGV. In DNA form, the CDR3 reads TGTGCCAGCAGCCACCGGACGGGCGGGAACACTGAAGCTTTCTTT. Translating it yields CASSHRTGGNTEAFF.

This rearrangement joins TRBV7-7 to TRBJ2-3, with TRBD2 matching over 11 bases. The V gene's germline CDR1 is SSHAT and CDR2 FNYEAQ (reference sequence). The CDR3 spans 16 residues. J gave up 0 bases and V 1 base, and 0 bases lay outside the gene matches. The CDR3 loop reads CASSLGLAGSTDTQYF. Written as DNA, the CDR3 is TGTGCCAGCAGCTTAGGACTAGCGGGGAGCACAGATACGCAGTATTTT. Drawing the rest from reference TRBV7-7 and TRBJ2-3, the complete variable domain is GAGVSQSPRYKVTKRGQDVTLRCDPISSHATLYWYQQALGQGPEFLTYFNYEAQPDKSGLPSDRFSAERPEGSISTLTIQRTEQRDSAMYRCASSLGLAGSTDTQYFGPGTRLTVL.

The V call is TRBV30, the J call TRBJ2-2, with D tentatively TRBD1 or TRBD2 (5 bases each). Between the trimmed V and J ends, which lost 8 bases and 7 bases, there was a span of 14 bases. The germline gives CDR1 GTSNPN, CDR2 SVGIG (reference sequence). The CDR3 sequence is 12 residues long. CDR3 protein: CARGPAGGELFF. The DNA of the CDR3 is TGTGCCAGGGGACCGGCCGGCGGGGAGCTGTTTTTT. Complete variable domain (other parts from reference TRBV30 and TRBJ2-2): SQTIHQWPATLVQPVGSPLSLECTVEGTSNPNLYWYRQAAGRGLQLLFYSVGIGQISSEVPQNLSASRPQDRQFILSSKKLLLSDSGFYLCARGPAGGELFFGEGSRLTVL.

This sequence joins TRBV18 and TRBJ2-5, with 7 nucleotides matching TRBD1. V shed 3 bases and J 5 bases; nucleotides not matched to a gene: 6. The CDR3 loop spans 14 amino acids. From germline, CDR1 is KGHSH and CDR2 LQKENI. Here the CDR3 reads CASSPPGTVETQYF. In nucleotides, the CDR3 is TGTGCCAGCTCACCCCCCGGGACAGTTGAGACCCAGTACTTC. Variable domain in full (rest from reference TRBV18 and TRBJ2-5): NAGVMQNPRHLVRRRGQEARLRCSPMKGHSHVYWYRQLPEEGLKFMVYLQKENIIDESGMPKERFSAEFPKEGPSILRIQQVVRGDSAAYFCASSPPGTVETQYFGPGTRLLVL.

This chain connects TRBV27 to TRBJ2-1; the match to TRBD2 covers 11 bases. In germline, CDR1 is MNHEY, CDR2 SMNVEV (reference sequence). This CDR3 is built from 16 residues. Trimming removed 5 bases from V and 4 bases from J; junction bases left unmatched: 7. The CDR3 here is CASSPSGTSGYNEQFF. The CDR3 DNA is TGTGCCAGCAGTCCCTCCGGGACTAGCGGATACAATGAGCAGTTCTTC.

The chain carries TRBV5-8 and TRBJ1-5; no reliable D call. The CDR3 consists of 15 residues. CDR1 is SGHTS and CDR2 is YDEGEE in the germline V gene. Trimming cost V 0 bases and J 4 bases, with 11 bases left between them. This chain's CDR3 is CASSLGGSRNQPQHF. The CDR3 DNA is TGTGCCAGCAGCTTGGGAGGGTCTCGGAATCAGCCCCAGCATTTT.

In this sample, this clone turned up a few times. The chain joins TRBV13 to TRBJ2-7; D gene ambiguous. V dropped 4 bases and J dropped 6 bases, with 7 bases sitting between them. This CDR3 has 11 amino acids. CDR1 and CDR2 (germline): PRHDT, FYEKMQ (reference sequence). For the CDR3, the DNA is TGTGCCAGCAGCTCTTCGGGCGAGCAGTACTTC. It yields the protein CASSSSGEQYF.

J is TRBJ2-1 and V is TRBV5-1; TRBD1 agrees at 10 bases. The CDR3 covers 15 residues. The V and J ends lost 0 bases and 6 bases, in that order; junction bases with no gene match: 3. Germline V gene lookup returns CDR1 SGHRS and CDR2 YFSETQ. The CDR3 nucleotides are TGCGCCAGCAGCTTGGAGACAGGGGGCCGCAATGAGCAGTTCTTC. The encoded protein is CASSLETGGRNEQFF.

This clone has just a few counts. This chain uses TRBV4-1 with TRBJ2-1; 12 bases agree with TRBD2. Germline CDR1 MGHRA, CDR2 YSYEKL. The trim removed 3 bases at V and 5 bases at J, leaving 5 bases unmatched. This CDR3 comprises 16 residues. The CDR3 DNA is TGCGCCAGCAGCCATTATCTAGCGGGGGGGAACAATGAGCAGTTCTTC. Residues: CASSHYLAGGNNEQFF.